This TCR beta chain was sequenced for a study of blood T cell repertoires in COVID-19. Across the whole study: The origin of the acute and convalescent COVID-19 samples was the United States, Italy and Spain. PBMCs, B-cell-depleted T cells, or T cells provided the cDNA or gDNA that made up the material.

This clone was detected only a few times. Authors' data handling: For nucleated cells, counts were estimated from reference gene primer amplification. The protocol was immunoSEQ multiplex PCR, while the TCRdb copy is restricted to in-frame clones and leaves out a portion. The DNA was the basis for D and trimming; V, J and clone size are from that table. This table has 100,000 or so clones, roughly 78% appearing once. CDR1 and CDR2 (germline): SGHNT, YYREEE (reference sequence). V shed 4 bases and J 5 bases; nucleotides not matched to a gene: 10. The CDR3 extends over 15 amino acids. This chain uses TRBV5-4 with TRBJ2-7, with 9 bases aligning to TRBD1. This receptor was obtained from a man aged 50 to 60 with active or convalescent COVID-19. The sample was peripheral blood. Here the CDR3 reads CASSVGGTGHHEQYV. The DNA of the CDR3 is TGTGCCAGCAGCGTGGGCGGGACAGGGCACCACGAGCAGTACGTC.